This T cell receptor beta chain was sequenced during a study of beta chain features in type 1 diabetes. Overall study context: Patients were similar to healthy donors in age and gender (as well as in cell yields). Study findings and constraints: Individuals with type 1 diabetes displayed fewer insertions and more deletions at VDJ junctions. The study left unresolved whether HLA type influences TCRB rearrangement.

Investigators reverse transcribed all isolated RNA, so they sequenced expressed TCRB transcripts. The assay was immunoSEQ multiplex PCR, and TCRdb's table has in-frame clones only and misses some. The data contain hundreds of thousands of clones, approximately 28% of them singletons. A few counts support this clone. The antigen remains unidentified. There are 11 residues in the CDR3. Germline assignment: CDR1 GTSNPN and CDR2 SVGIG (reference sequence). V was cut by 8 bases and J by 6 bases, with 13 bases left in between. This sequence was found in a man in his late teens or twenties in good health. The rearrangement uses TRBV30 and TRBJ2-5; possible D gene TRBD1, 6 bases. The material sequenced was naive CD4+ T cells from blood. In DNA form, the CDR3 reads TGTGCCGGGGACACCTCAAAGACCCAGTACTTC. Translating it yields CAGDTSKTQYF.